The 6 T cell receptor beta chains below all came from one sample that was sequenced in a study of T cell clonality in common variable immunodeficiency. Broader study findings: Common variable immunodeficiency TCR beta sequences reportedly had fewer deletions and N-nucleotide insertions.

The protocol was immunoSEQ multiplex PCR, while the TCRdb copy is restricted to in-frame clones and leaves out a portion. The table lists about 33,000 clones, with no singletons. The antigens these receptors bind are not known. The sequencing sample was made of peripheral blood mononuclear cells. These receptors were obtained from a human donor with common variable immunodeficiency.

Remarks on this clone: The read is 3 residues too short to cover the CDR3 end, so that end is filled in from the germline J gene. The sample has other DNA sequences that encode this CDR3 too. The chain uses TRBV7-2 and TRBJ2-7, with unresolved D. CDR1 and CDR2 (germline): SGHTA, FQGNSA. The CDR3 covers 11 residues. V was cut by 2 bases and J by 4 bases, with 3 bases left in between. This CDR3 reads CASSLSYEQYF. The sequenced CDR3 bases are TGTGCCAGCAGCTTATCTTACGAG.

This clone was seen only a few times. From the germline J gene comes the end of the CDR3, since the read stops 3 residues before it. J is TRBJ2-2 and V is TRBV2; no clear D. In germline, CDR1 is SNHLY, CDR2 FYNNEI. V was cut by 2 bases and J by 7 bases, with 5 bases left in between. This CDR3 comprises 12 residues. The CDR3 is CASSESSGELFF. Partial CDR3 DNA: TGTGCCAGCAGTGAATCCAGCGGGGAG. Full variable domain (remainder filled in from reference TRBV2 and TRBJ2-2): EPEVTQTPSHQVTQMGQEVILRCVPISNHLYFYWYRQILGQKVEFLVSFYNNEISEKSEIFDDQFSVERPDGSNFTLKIRSTKLEDSAMYFCASSESSGELFFGEGSRLTVL.

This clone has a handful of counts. The CDR3 loop is CASSWVVGVNTEAFF. CDR3 bases read: TGTGCCAGCAGCTGGGTAGTAGGGGTAAACACTGAA. The chain links TRBV7-2 to TRBJ1-1; perhaps TRBD1 as D (5 bases). The observed sequence ends 3 residues before the CDR3 terminus, with the missing tail filled in from the germline J gene. The CDR3 has 15 residues. Looked up from germline, CDR1 is SGHTA and CDR2 is FQGNSA. Trimming removed 4 bases from V and 2 bases from J, with 14 bases in between.

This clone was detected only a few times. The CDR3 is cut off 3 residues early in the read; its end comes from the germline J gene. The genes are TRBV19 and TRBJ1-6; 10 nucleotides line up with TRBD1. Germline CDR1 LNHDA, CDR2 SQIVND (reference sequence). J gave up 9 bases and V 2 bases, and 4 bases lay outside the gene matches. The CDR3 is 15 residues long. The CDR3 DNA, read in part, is TGTGCCAGTAGTATATACGGGACAGGGGTTTCACCC. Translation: CASSIYGTGVSP. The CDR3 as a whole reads CASSIYGTGVSPLHF.

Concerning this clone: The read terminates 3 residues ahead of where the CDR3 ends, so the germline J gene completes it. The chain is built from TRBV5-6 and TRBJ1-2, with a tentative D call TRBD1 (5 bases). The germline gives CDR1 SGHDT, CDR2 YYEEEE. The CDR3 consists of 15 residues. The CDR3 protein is CASRFFSGQGGGYTF. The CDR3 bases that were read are TGTGCCAGCAGGTTCTTCTCTGGGCAGGGAGGGGGC.

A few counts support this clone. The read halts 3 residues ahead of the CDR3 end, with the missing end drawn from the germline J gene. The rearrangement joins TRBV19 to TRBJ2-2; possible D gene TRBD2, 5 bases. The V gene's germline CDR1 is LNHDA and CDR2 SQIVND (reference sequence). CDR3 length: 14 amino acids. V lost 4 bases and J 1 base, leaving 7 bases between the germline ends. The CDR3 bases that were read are TGTGCCAGTAGTACCCGGGGGAACACCGGGGAG. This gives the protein CASSTRGNTGE. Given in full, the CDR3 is CASSTRGNTGELFF. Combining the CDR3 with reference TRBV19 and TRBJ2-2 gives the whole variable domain DGGITQSPKYLFRKEGQNVTLSCEQNLNHDAMYWYRQDPGQGLRLIYYSQIVNDFQKGDIAEGYSVSREKKESFPLTVTSAQKNPTAFYLCASSTRGNTGELFFGEGSRLTVL.